The 4 T cell receptor beta chains reported below all come from one sample, sequenced in a study of control samples from healthy donors and cancer patients. Clones were sequenced by immunoSEQ multiplex PCR, and TCRdb holds only the in-frame ones, with some missing. This sample has just under 100,000 clones; 90% to 95% occur once, and the top ten carry approximately 7.6%. The sequenced sample was blood. These receptors were obtained from a man between 18 and 29 years old in good health.

V is TRBV29-1 and J is TRBJ2-5; no clear D. V lost 3 bases and J 2 bases, leaving 7 bases between the germline ends. There are 12 residues in the CDR3. Germline V gene lookup returns CDR1 SQVTM and CDR2 ANQGSEA. The chain's CDR3 is CSVEGQQETQYF. The CDR3 coding sequence is TGCAGCGTTGAGGGTCAGCAAGAGACCCAGTACTTC.

This rearrangement joins TRBV7-6 to TRBJ2-2; D unresolved. V was clipped by 5 bases and J by 5 bases, with 18 bases between them. This CDR3 has 16 amino acids. Looked up from germline, CDR1 is SGHVS and CDR2 is FNYEAQ. The CDR3 sequence: CASSTGPDLGTGELFF. DNA of the CDR3: TGTGCCAGCAGCACCGGGCCAGACCTCGGGACCGGGGAGCTGTTTTTT.

The CDR3 DNA is TGCAGCGCCGGACCGAAAATGAACACTGAAGCTTTCTTT. Its protein product is CSAGPKMNTEAFF. The chain joins TRBV29-1 to TRBJ1-1; D uncertain. CDR1 is SQVTM, CDR2 ANQGSEA, per germline. CDR3 length equals 13 residues. Trimming left V 7 bases short and J 0 bases short, with 12 bases between.

The V call is TRBV7-9, the J call TRBJ1-2; 7 bases align to TRBD1. The CDR3 is 13 amino acids. J lost 8 bases, V lost 4 bases, and 7 bases had no gene match. Germline CDR1 is SEHNR and CDR2 is FQNEAQ (reference sequence). The CDR3 loop reads CASSSPGGWGYTF. The CDR3, as DNA: TGTGCCAGCAGCTCGCCAGGGGGGTGGGGCTACACCTTC.